The sequence of this T cell receptor beta chain was determined in a study of beta chain features in type 1 diabetes. V was shortened by 1 base and J by 0 bases, with 15 bases between the two germline ends. The CDR3 has 18 residues. CDR1 is SEHNR and CDR2 is FQNEAQ in the germline V gene (reference sequence). Points from the study as a whole: In all four CD4+ subsets, TCRB CDR3 length was significantly, moderately reduced in type 1 diabetes. Type 1 diabetes patients had fewer VDJ junction insertions and more deletions.

The table lists this clone with a count of one. Antigen specificity is unknown. The study reverse transcribed the entire isolated RNA, so it sequenced expressed TCRB transcripts. Deep immunoSEQ sequencing covered naive, central memory and regulatory T cell samples. The table came from immunoSEQ multiplex PCR; TCRdb's copy has only in-frame clones and leaves some out. This sample carries about 400,000 clones, roughly an eighth of them seen once, and the ten largest clones take 0.0095% to 0.012%. V gene TRBV7-9 combines with J gene TRBJ2-2; the D gene is possibly TRBD1 (6 bases). The sample was naive CD4+ T cells from blood. This receptor was taken from a woman aged 18 to 35 with type 1 diabetes. CDR3 residues: CASSLGGQRFSNTGELFF. The CDR3 DNA follows: TGTGCCAGCAGCTTAGGTGGACAGAGATTTTCGAACACCGGGGAGCTGTTTTTT.